This TCR beta chain was identified in a study of cytomegalovirus exposure and HLA in healthy donors. This CDR3 region has 15 residues. Germline V gene sequence: CDR1 MNHNS, CDR2 SASEGT. V was pared by 8 bases and J by 5 bases, with 10 bases of the junction left unmatched. Both 60 Vbeta primers and 13 Jbeta primers went into the PCR. Profiling relied on immunoSEQ multiplex PCR, and the TCRdb table lists in-frame clones only, not all of them. In the table there are over 150,000 clones, roughly 80% of which are singletons. Comment on this clone: Its specificity is not known.

Study results and limitations: Some public TCRs appeared in many individuals, while most sequences were rare.

Sequencing was done on a sample of PBMCs. The TCR was taken from a man younger than 45 in good health and CMV-seropositive. J is TRBJ1-5 and V is TRBV6-1, with 9 bases matching TRBD1. DNA of the CDR3: TGTGCCAGCGGACGTAACAGGGGGCCGGATCAGCCCCAGCATTTT. Translating it yields CASGRNRGPDQPQHF.